The 29 T cell receptor beta chains below all came from one sample that was sequenced in a study of molecular identifiers for immune sequencing clone quantification. MiXCR was run by TCRdb on the PCR reads, yielding one entry per CDR3 protein. The data contain around 470,000 distinct CDR3 sequences, around 25% of them singletons. Sequenced: naive CD8+ T cells from blood, with Jurkat cell RNA spiked in. The subset denotes: FACS-sorted CD8+CD4-CCR7+CD45RA+ naive T cells. Receptors were obtained from a human donor in good health. Some libraries in this study had Jurkat cell RNA spiked in.

This rearrangement joins TRBV4-1 to TRBJ1-1; the D gene is possibly TRBD1 (5 bases). The CDR3 loop spans 15 amino acids. V was clipped by 0 bases and J by 4 bases, with 12 bases between them. The germline gives CDR1 MGHRA, CDR2 YSYEKL. The CDR3 coding sequence is TGCGCCAGCAGCCAAGAGGTAGGGGCGGGCACTGAAGCTTTCTTT. Its protein product is CASSQEVGAGTEAFF.

On this clonotype itself: The germline gene is not matched at one end of the junction; a read error may be the cause. This chain joins TRBV5-1 and TRBJ2-7; D not resolved. CDR1 and CDR2 from the germline V gene are SGHRS and YFSETQ. This CDR3 spans 13 amino acids. The CDR3 nucleotides are TGCGCCGGCAGCTTGGGCAAAGGCTACGAGCAGTACTTC. It specifies CAGSLGKGYEQYF.

V usage is TRBV4-3 and J usage is TRBJ2-3; D ambiguous. The germline CDR1 and CDR2 sequences are LGHNA and YSLEER. The CDR3 spans 18 residues. The V gene lost 0 bases and the J gene lost 0 bases, with 16 bases spanning the gap. The DNA for the CDR3 is TGCGCCAGCAGCCAAGATTGGTTGGGGTCTACTAGCACAGATACGCAGTATTTT. As protein: CASSQDWLGSTSTDTQYF.

Points on this clonotype: The junction shows a germline mismatch at one end, possibly a read error. The V call is TRBV27, the J call TRBJ2-7; possibly TRBD1 for D (6 bases). The CDR3 spans 14 residues. Germline CDR1 and CDR2: MNHEY and SMNVEV (reference sequence). DNA for the CDR3: TGTGCCAGCAGTTTATCGGACAGCACCTACGAGCTGTACTTC. Residues: CASSLSDSTYELYF.

This clonotype has just a few counts. This chain connects TRBV4-1 to TRBJ1-1; D gene ambiguous. Germline assignment: CDR1 MGHRA and CDR2 YSYEKL. The CDR3 is 15 residues long. The V end lost 4 bases, the J end lost 5 bases, and 17 bases lay between the germline ends. Here the CDR3 DNA reads TGCGCCAGCAGCCTCCGAGAAGGATGGAGGACTGAAGCTTTCTTT. Its protein product is CASSLREGWRTEAFF.

This chain joins TRBV6-5 and TRBJ2-7; the match to TRBD2 covers 11 bases. The CDR3 covers 15 residues. V was clipped by 2 bases and J by 3 bases; unmatched bases: 3. Germline CDR1 MNHEY, CDR2 SVGAGI. The CDR3 reads CASSYGTSGFYEQYF. Here the CDR3 DNA reads TGTGCCAGCAGTTACGGGACTAGCGGCTTCTACGAGCAGTACTTC.

This clonotype has a count of ten or more. The genes are TRBV29-1 and TRBJ2-1; 10 bases fit TRBD2. The CDR3 extends over 15 amino acids. Germline CDR1 is SQVTM and CDR2 is ANQGSEA. The J segment lost 8 bases and the V segment lost 4 bases, leaving 11 bases of the junction unmatched. CDR3 amino acids: CSVVLVVAGGDEQFF. In nucleotides, the CDR3 is TGCAGCGTTGTGTTGGTGGTAGCGGGGGGTGATGAGCAGTTCTTC.

Note on this clonotype: Possible read error: a much larger clone is one base away. V and J are TRBV5-6 and TRBJ2-1; tentatively, D is TRBD2 (6 bases). Trimming took off 0 bases at V and 3 bases at J, with 19 bases between the two ends. CDR1 and CDR2 (germline): SGHDT, YYEEEE. The CDR3 extends over 18 amino acids. The CDR3 DNA follows: TGTGCCAGCAGCTTGGACCGGGGGTCCCCTAGCTACTACAATGAGCAGTTCTTC. Translating gives CASSLDRGSPSYYNEQFF. Full variable domain (missing parts from reference TRBV5-6 and TRBJ2-1): DAGVTQSPTHLIKTRGQQVTLRCSPKSGHDTVSWYQQALGQGPQFIFQYYEEEERQRGNFPDRFSGHQFPNYSSELNVNALLLGDSALYLCASSLDRGSPSYYNEQFFGPGTRLTVL.

This chain joins TRBV3-1 and TRBJ2-7; D possibly corresponds to TRBD2 (6 bases). The CDR3 spans 17 residues. Trimming took 0 bases from V and 3 from J, leaving 18 bases between them. Germline-derived CDR1 and CDR2 are LGHDT and YNNKEL (reference sequence). The CDR3 is CASSQDGGAVTHYEQYF. CDR3 in DNA: TGTGCCAGCAGCCAAGACGGCGGGGCCGTAACCCACTACGAGCAGTACTTC.

This clonotype has at least ten counts. The V and J genes are TRBV12-3 or TRBV12-4 and TRBJ2-2, with 8 bases matching TRBD2. After removal of 5 bases from V and 6 bases from J, the junction contained 11 bases not matched to a gene. The CDR3 has 16 residues. The CDR3 region has the DNA TGTGCCAGCAGTAACTTGGGCCCGGGAGGGGCCGGGGAGCTGTTTTTT. This sequence encodes CASSNLGPGGAGELFF.

This clonotype has more than one count but fewer than ten. The chain uses TRBV29-1 and TRBJ1-2; D not certain. CDR1 and CDR2 from the germline V gene are SQVTM and ANQGSEA. V was cut by 3 bases and J by 4 bases, with 12 bases left in between. The CDR3 has 13 residues. The CDR3 loop reads CSVDLWASYGYTF. The CDR3 nucleotides read TGCAGCGTTGATCTGTGGGCGAGCTATGGCTACACCTTC.

This clonotype has just a few counts. The chain employs TRBV11-3 and TRBJ2-2; D assignment may be TRBD1 or TRBD2 (5 bases each). CDR1 is SGHNT and CDR2 is YENEEA in the germline V gene. The V and J ends lost 1 base and 6 bases respectively, with 12 bases between them. The CDR3 totals 15 residues. CDR3 nucleotides: TGTGCCAGCAGCTTAGGCGCAGGGAGCGCCGGGGAGCTGTTTTTT. This codes for CASSLGAGSAGELFF.

The chain employs TRBV7-9 and TRBJ2-3, with 10 positions matching TRBD1. The CDR3 has 15 residues. V lost 11 bases to trimming and J lost 3 bases; unmatched junction nucleotides: 11. Germline assignment: CDR1 SEHNR and CDR2 FQNEAQ (reference sequence). CDR3 DNA sequence: TGTGCCTCAGCCCTTAGACAGGGGGCAACAGATACGCAGTATTTT. As protein: CASALRQGATDTQYF.

This clonotype was seen many times. The J gene is TRBJ2-3, the V gene TRBV19; TRBD2 aligns across 7 bases. Germline lookup yields CDR1 LNHDA and CDR2 SQIVND (reference sequence). V trimming: 1 base; J trimming: 6 bases; junction bases outside the gene matches: 4. This CDR3 is built from 14 residues. For the CDR3, the DNA is TGTGCCAGTAGTATAGCGACTAGCAGCGATACGCAGTATTTT. The encoded protein is CASSIATSSDTQYF.

V is TRBV7-9 and J is TRBJ2-3; D may be TRBD1 (6 bases). Trimming pared 4 bases from V and 4 bases from J, leaving 9 bases between. There are 13 residues in the CDR3. Germline CDR1 and CDR2: SEHNR and FQNEAQ (reference sequence). As DNA, the CDR3 is TGTGCCAGCAGCTCTACAGGGCCAGATACGCAGTATTTT. Residues: CASSSTGPDTQYF.

In this sample, this clonotype turned up many times. The gene calls are TRBV19 and TRBJ1-1; D unresolved. Per germline, CDR1 LNHDA and CDR2 SQIVND (reference sequence). The CDR3 is 12 amino acids. V was cut by 1 base and J by 5 bases, with 5 bases left in between. This CDR3 is CASSIGETEAFF. CDR3 DNA: TGTGCCAGTAGTATAGGGGAGACTGAAGCTTTCTTT.

This clonotype occurred a few times. V is TRBV30 and J is TRBJ2-2; D unclear. There are 13 residues in the CDR3. The ends were cut back, 0 bases at V and 6 bases at J, with 8 bases in the middle. The germline CDR1 and CDR2 sequences are GTSNPN and SVGIG (reference sequence). The CDR3 DNA follows: TGTGCCTGGAGTGTACTCCTGGCCGGGGAGCTGTTTTTT. It encodes CAWSVLLAGELFF.

This clonotype was seen only a few times. The J gene is TRBJ1-1, the V gene TRBV6-2 or TRBV6-3, with D maybe TRBD1 (5 bases). Trimming took off 2 bases at V and 1 base at J, with 17 bases between the two ends. The germline V gene has CDR1 MNHEY and CDR2 SVGEGT. The length of the CDR3 is 17 residues. The CDR3 nucleotides read TGTGCCAGCAGTTACGGGCAGGGAATAACCCCGAACACTGAAGCTTTCTTT. Amino acids: CASSYGQGITPNTEAFF.

Points on this clonotype: One end of the junction fails to match germline, which may point to a read error. V gene TRBV4-3 combines with J gene TRBJ1-1; D uncertain. This CDR3 has 13 amino acids. The V gene's germline CDR1 is LGHNA and CDR2 YSLEER. In DNA form, the CDR3 reads TGCGCCAGCCGCCAAGCCCGAGGCACTGAAGCTTTCTTT. Its protein product is CASRQARGTEAFF.

Many counts were recorded for this clonotype. The chain couples TRBV7-9 to TRBJ2-7, with TRBD2 as a possible D gene (8 bases). The CDR3 is made up of 18 amino acids. V was trimmed by 3 bases and J by 1 base, leaving 22 bases between them. CDR1 and CDR2 from the germline V gene are SEHNR and FQNEAQ (reference sequence). The CDR3 DNA reads TGTGCCAGCAGCTTGAGGGACAGCCGGGAGGGCCGTTCCTACGAGCAGTACTTC. Translated: CASSLRDSREGRSYEQYF. Supplemented by reference TRBV7-9 and TRBJ2-7, the full variable domain reads DTGVSQNPRHKITKRGQNVTFRCDPISEHNRLYWYRQTLGQGPEFLTYFQNEAQLEKSRLLSDRFSAERPKGSFSTLEIQRTEQGDSAMYLCASSLRDSREGRSYEQYFGPGTRLTVT.

The rearrangement links TRBV27 to TRBJ2-3; D call uncertain. V lost 5 bases and J 0 bases, leaving 12 bases between the germline ends. Germline-derived CDR1 and CDR2 are MNHEY and SMNVEV (reference sequence). The CDR3 has 15 residues. The DNA for the CDR3 is TGTGCCAGCAGTGCGTATACGGCTAGCACAGATACGCAGTATTTT. Amino acids: CASSAYTASTDTQYF.

At least ten counts were recorded for this clonotype. The DNA for the CDR3 is TGCGCCAGCAGCCAAGTTGCGGGACAGGGGTCAGTGTACGAGCAGTACTTC. Translating gives CASSQVAGQGSVYEQYF. V and J are TRBV4-3 and TRBJ2-7; 10 bases are a match to TRBD1. The germline V gene encodes CDR1 LGHNA and CDR2 YSLEER. This CDR3 contains 17 residues. V shed 1 base and J 4 bases; nucleotides not matched to a gene: 10.

As for this clonotype: A read error is likely here: a far larger clone is one base away. This chain uses TRBV5-1 with TRBJ2-7; 8 nucleotides align to TRBD1. Germline V CDR1 and CDR2: SGHRS, YFSETQ. This CDR3 is built from 14 residues. CDR3 DNA sequence: TGCGCCAGCAGCTTGGGGACAGGGTCCTACGAGCAGTCCTTC. As protein: CASSLGTGSYEQSF.

Worth noting for this clonotype: This may be a read error: a much more frequent sequence differs by one nucleotide. The chain joins TRBV5-3 to TRBJ1-5; D uncertain. TRBV5-3 is marked as an open reading frame, function uncertain. This CDR3 has 13 residues. The CDR3 sequence is CTSSRDGNQPQHF. Written as DNA, the CDR3 is TGTACCAGCAGCCGGGATGGAAATCAGCCCCAGCATTTT.

V is TRBV2 and J is TRBJ1-5; D possibly corresponds to TRBD1 (6 bases). The germline CDR1 and CDR2 sequences are SNHLY and FYNNEI. Trimming removed 2 bases from V and 6 bases from J, with 20 bases in between. The CDR3 covers 17 residues. The CDR3 DNA sequence: TGTGCCAGCAGTGAAACGCCGTGGACAGAGAATGTTCAGCCCCAGCATTTT. Residues: CASSETPWTENVQPQHF.

This clonotype was recorded many times. The rearrangement joins TRBV28 to TRBJ2-5; TRBD2 agrees at 11 bases. CDR1 is MDHEN and CDR2 is SYDVKM in the germline V gene. J was trimmed by 2 bases and V by 5 bases; bases with no gene match: 7. CDR3 length: 16 residues. The CDR3 region has the DNA TGTGCCAGCAGTCCTCGACTAGCGGGGAAGCAAGAGACCCAGTACTTC. As protein: CASSPRLAGKQETQYF.

Remarks on this clonotype: The CDR3 end shows no conserved phenylalanine or tryptophan, and so a read error is likely. The V and J genes are TRBV2 and TRBJ2-1, with 7 bases identical to TRBD2. The V segment lost 3 bases and the J segment 0 bases; nucleotides outside the gene matches: 2. The CDR3 extends over 15 amino acids. The germline V gene encodes CDR1 SNHLY and CDR2 FYNNEI. As DNA, the CDR3 is TGTGCCAGCAGTGAGGCGGGAGCCTCCTACAATGAGCAGTTCTCC. Amino acid sequence: CASSEAGASYNEQFS.

In the case of this clonotype: Mismatch with germline at one junction end may stem from a read error. V is TRBV11-2 and J is TRBJ2-1; 7 bases match TRBD1. Germline V gene sequence: CDR1 SGHAT, CDR2 FQNNGV. CDR3 size: 16 residues. Here the CDR3 DNA reads TGTGCCAGCAGCCCCAAGGAGACAGGGATTTACAATGAGCAGCTCTTC. The encoded protein is CASSPKETGIYNEQLF.

CDR3 DNA sequence: TGTGCCAGCAGTTATAGCGGGATCGGGACAGATACGCAGTATTTT. This translates into CASSYSGIGTDTQYF. The rearrangement joins TRBV6-2 or TRBV6-3 to TRBJ2-3; 8 bases fit TRBD2. This CDR3 is 15 amino acids long. Germline V gene sequence: CDR1 MNHEY, CDR2 SVGEGT. V lost 3 bases and J lost 3; bases outside the gene matches: 5.